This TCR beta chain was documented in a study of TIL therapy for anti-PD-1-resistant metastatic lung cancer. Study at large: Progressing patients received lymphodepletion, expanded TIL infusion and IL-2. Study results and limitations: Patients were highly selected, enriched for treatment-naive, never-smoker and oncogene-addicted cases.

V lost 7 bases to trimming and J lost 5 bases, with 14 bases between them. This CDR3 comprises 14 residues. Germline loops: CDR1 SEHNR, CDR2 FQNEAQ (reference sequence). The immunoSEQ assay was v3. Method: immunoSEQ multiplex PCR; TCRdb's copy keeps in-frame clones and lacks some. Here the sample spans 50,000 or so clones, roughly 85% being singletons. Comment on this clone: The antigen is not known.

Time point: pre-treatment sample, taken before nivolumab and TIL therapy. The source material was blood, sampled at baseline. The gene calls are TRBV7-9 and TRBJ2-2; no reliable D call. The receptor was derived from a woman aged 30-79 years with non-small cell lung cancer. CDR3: CASTLGMETGELFF. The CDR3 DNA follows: TGTGCCAGCACTTTAGGGATGGAAACCGGGGAGCTGTTTTTT.